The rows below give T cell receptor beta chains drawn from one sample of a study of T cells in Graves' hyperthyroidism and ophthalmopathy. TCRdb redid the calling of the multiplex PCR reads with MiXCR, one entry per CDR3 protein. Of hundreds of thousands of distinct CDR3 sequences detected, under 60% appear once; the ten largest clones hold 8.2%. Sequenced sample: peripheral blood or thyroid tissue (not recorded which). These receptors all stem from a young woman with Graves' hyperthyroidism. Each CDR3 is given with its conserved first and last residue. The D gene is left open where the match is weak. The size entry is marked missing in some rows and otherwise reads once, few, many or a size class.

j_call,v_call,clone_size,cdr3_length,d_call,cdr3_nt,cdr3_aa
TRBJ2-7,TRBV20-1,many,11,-,TGCAGTGCTCCCGGGGTCTACGAGCAGTACTTC,CSAPGVYEQYF
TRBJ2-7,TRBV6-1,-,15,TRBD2,TGTGCCAGCAGTGACTCGCCGGGACTAGCGGGAGAGCAGTACTTC,CASSDSPGLAGEQYF
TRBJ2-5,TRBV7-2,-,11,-,TGTGCCAGCAGCGTTTGGGGGACCCAGTACTTC,CASSVWGTQYF
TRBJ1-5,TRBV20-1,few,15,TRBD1,TGCAGTGCTAGAGTGGGAGACAGGGTAGGTCAGCCCCAGCATTTT,CSARVGDRVGQPQHF
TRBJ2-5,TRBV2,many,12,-,TGTGCCAGCAGTGAGGCGACAGAGACCCAGTACTTC,CASSEATETQYF
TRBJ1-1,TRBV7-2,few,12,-,TGTGCCAGCAGCTCGGGGGCTGGGGCAGCTTTCTTT,CASSSGAGAAFF
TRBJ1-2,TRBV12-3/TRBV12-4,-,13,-,TGTGCCAGCAGTTTAGTCCAGACCTCTGGCTACACCTTC,CASSLVQTSGYTF
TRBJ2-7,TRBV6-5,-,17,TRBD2,TGTGCCAGCAGTTACACCGTACTGGGACTAGCTGGGTACGAGCAGTACTTC,CASSYTVLGLAGYEQYF
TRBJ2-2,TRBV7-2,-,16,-,TGTGCCAGCAGCATCCAGGCAGGGTCAAACACCGGGGAGCTGTTTTTT,CASSIQAGSNTGELFF
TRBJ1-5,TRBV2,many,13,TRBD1,TGTGCCAGCAGTTCCAGGGGGGATCAGCCCCAGCATTTT,CASSSRGDQPQHF
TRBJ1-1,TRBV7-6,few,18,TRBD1,TGTGCCAGCAGCCCCTCGCGGCAGGGGGAGCGCGTGAACACTGAAGCTTTCTTT,CASSPSRQGERVNTEAFF
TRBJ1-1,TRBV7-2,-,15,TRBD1,TGTGCCAGCAGCTCGGACAGGGATCGGAACACTGAAGCTTTCTTT,CASSSDRDRNTEAFF
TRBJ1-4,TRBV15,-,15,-,TGTGCCACCAGCAGAGATCCAGGGTCGAATGAAAAACTGTTTTTT,CATSRDPGSNEKLFF
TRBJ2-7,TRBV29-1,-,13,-,TGCAGCGCTACTGGAGACCTCTCCTACGAGCAGTACTTC,CSATGDLSYEQYF
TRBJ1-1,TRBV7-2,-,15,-,TGTGCCAGCACCACCTACAGGGCGGGGAACACTGAAGCTTTCTTT,CASTTYRAGNTEAFF
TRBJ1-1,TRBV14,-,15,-,TGTGCCAGCAGCCAAGAAAGGATCCTGAACACTGAAGCTTTCTTT,CASSQERILNTEAFF
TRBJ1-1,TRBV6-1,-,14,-,TGTGCCAGCAGCAAGGCCACAAGGGGCCCTGAAGCTTTCTTT,CASSKATRGPEAFF
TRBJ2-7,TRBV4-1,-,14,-,TGCGCCAGCAGCCAAGGGGCCGGATCCTACGAGCAGTACTTC,CASSQGAGSYEQYF
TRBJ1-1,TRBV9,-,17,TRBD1,TGTGCCAGCAGCGTAGCCCCGGGACAGGGGGCGAACACTGAAGCTTTCTTT,CASSVAPGQGANTEAFF
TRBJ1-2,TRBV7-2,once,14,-,TGTGCCAGCAGCTCCGTAACCCCAAACTATGGCTACACCTTC,CASSSVTPNYGYTF
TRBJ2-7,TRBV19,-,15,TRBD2,TGTGCCAGTAGTATGGGACTAGCGGGGACCTACGAGCAGTACTTC,CASSMGLAGTYEQYF
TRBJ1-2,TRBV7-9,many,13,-,TGTGCCAGCAGCTCTAGGCCATCCTATGGCTACACCTTC,CASSSRPSYGYTF
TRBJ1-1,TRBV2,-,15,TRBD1,TGTGCCAGCAATCGGGCAGGGGGTTCCTCCACTGAAGCTTTCTTT,CASNRAGGSSTEAFF
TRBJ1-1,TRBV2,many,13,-,TGTGCCAGCGCGGCAGGGTCGTGGACTGAAGCTTTCTTT,CASAAGSWTEAFF
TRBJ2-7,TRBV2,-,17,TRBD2,TGTGCCAGCAGTGAAGCGGTGGAAGCGGGAGGGCCCTACGAGCAGTACTTC,CASSEAVEAGGPYEQYF
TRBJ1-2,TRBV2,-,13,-,TGTGCCAGCGTAGGGCAGGGAAACTATGGCTACACCTTC,CASVGQGNYGYTF
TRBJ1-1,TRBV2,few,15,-,TGTGCCAGCAGTTACTCGAGGGACAAGCTGACTGAAGCTTTCTTT,CASSYSRDKLTEAFF
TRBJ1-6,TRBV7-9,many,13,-,TGTGCCAGCAGCCAAGCGACCCCCGGGGCCCTCCACTTT,CASSQATPGALHF
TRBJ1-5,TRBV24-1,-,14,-,TGTGCCAGCAGTTTTCACAGAGGGGATCAGCCCCAGCATTTT,CASSFHRGDQPQHF
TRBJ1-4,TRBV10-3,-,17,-,TGTGCCACCAGTGCCCCTCAAAGAGGCTCCAGGGGTGAAAAACTGTTTTTT,CATSAPQRGSRGEKLFF
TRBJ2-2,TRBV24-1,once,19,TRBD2,TGTGCCACCAGTGACCTCGGACTAGCGGGAGGCCCGAACACCGGGGAGCTGTTTTTT,CATSDLGLAGGPNTGELFF
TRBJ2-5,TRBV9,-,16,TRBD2,TGTGCCAGCAGCAACCGACTAGCGGCATACCAAGAGACCCAGTACTTC,CASSNRLAAYQETQYF
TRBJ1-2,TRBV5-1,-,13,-,TGCGCCAGCAGCTTGGCTTTTGGGGGTGGCTACACCTTC,CASSLAFGGGYTF
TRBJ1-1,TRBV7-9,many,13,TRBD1,TGTGCCAGCAGTTCGGGACAGGGGAGTGAAGCTTTCTTT,CASSSGQGSEAFF
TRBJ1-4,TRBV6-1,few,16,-,TGTGCCAGCAGTGAAGAAGCCGGGACCTTAAATGAAAAACTGTTTTTT,CASSEEAGTLNEKLFF
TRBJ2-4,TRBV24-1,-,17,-,TGTGCCACCAGTGACCAGGACATCAGCGGGTCCAAAAACATTCAGTACTTC,CATSDQDISGSKNIQYF
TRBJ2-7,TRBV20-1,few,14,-,TGCAGTGCTACGGGACGGGCCAGCGGGTACGAGCAGTACTTC,CSATGRASGYEQYF
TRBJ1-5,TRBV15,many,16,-,TGTGCCACCAGCAGATCACAGGGTTTCGCCAATCAGCCCCAGCATTTT,CATSRSQGFANQPQHF
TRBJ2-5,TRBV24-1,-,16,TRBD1,TGTGCCACCAGTGATACAGCGGGACAGGGGGTTGAGACCCAGTACTTC,CATSDTAGQGVETQYF
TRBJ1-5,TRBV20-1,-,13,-,TGCAGTGCTAGAACCAGGGAGAACCAGCCCCAGCATTTT,CSARTRENQPQHF
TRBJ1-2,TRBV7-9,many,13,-,TGTGCCAGCAGCTTCGGGGGGCCGGCGGATTGGACCTTC,CASSFGGPADWTF
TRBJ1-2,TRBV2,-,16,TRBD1,TGTGCCAGCAGTGAACCGGGACAGGGGGCACGAGATGGCCACACCTTC,CASSEPGQGARDGHTF
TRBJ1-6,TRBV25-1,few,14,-,TGTGCCAGCAGTTACCAGGGCACTAATTCACCCCTCCACTTT,CASSYQGTNSPLHF
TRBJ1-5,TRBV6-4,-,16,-,TGTGCCAGCCAGTCCGGGAACCCTTATAGCAATCAGCCCCAGCATTTT,CASQSGNPYSNQPQHF
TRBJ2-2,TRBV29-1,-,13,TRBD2,TGCAGCGCTGAAGCGGGGGGGGCCGGGGAGCTGTTTTTT,CSAEAGGAGELFF
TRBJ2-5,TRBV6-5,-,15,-,TGTGCCAGCAGTTACAAAGGGGGGTCGTGGGAGACCCAGTACTTC,CASSYKGGSWETQYF
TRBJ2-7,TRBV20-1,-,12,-,TGCAGTGCTAGAGATACCGATTACGAGCAGTACTTC,CSARDTDYEQYF
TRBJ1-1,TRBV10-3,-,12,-,TGTGCCATCAGTGAGCCAGGACGTGAAGCTTTCTTT,CAISEPGREAFF
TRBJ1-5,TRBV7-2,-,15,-,TGCGCCAGCAGCCAAGGCCGAAATAGCAATCAGCCCCAGCATTTT,CASSQGRNSNQPQHF